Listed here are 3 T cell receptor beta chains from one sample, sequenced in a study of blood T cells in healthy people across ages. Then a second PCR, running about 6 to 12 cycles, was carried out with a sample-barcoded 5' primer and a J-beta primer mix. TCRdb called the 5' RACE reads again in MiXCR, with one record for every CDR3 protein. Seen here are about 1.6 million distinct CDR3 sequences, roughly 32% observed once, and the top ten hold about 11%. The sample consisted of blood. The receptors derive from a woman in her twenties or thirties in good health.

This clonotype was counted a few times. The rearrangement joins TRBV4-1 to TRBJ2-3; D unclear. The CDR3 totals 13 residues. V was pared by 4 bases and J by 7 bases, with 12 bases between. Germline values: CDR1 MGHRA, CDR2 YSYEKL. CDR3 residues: CASSRLGTNTQYF. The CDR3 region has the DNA TGCGCCAGCAGCCGACTGGGTACGAATACGCAGTATTTT.

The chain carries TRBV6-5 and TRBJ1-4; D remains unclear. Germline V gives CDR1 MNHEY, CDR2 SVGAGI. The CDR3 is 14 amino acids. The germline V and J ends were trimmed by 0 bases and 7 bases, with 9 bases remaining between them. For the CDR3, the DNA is TGTGCCAGCAGTTACTCGGCAGAATCTGAAAAACTGTTTTTT. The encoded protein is CASSYSAESEKLFF.

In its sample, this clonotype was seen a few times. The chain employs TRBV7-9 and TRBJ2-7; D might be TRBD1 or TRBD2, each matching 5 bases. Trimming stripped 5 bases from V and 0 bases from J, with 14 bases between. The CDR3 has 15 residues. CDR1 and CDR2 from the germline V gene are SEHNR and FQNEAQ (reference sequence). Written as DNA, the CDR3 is TGTGCCAGCAGCCCGGGGACCGACCTCTCCTACGAGCAGTACTTC. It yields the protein CASSPGTDLSYEQYF. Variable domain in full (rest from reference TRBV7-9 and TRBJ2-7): DTGVSQNPRHKITKRGQNVTFRCDPISEHNRLYWYRQTLGQGPEFLTYFQNEAQLEKSRLLSDRFSAERPKGSFSTLEIQRTEQGDSAMYLCASSPGTDLSYEQYFGPGTRLTVT.